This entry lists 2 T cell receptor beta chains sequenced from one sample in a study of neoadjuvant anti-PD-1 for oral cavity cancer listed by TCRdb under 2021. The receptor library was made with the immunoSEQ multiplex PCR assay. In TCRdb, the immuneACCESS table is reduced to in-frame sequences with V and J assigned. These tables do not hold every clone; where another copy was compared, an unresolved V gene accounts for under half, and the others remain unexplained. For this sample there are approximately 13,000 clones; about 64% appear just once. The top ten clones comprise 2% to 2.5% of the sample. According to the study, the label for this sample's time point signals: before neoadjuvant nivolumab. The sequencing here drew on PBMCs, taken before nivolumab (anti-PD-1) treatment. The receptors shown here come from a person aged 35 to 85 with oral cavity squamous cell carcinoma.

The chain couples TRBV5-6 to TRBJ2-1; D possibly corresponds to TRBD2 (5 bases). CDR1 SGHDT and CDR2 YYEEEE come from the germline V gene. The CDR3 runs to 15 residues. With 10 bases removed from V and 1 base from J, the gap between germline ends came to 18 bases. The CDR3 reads CASFGGSESYNEQFF. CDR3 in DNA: TGTGCCTCGTTCGGCGGGTCGGAGTCCTACAATGAGCAGTTCTTC.

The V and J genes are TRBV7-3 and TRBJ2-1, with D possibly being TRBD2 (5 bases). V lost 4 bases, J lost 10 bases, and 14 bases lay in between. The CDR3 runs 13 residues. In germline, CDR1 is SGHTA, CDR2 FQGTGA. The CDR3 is CASSSPPRLEQFF. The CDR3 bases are TGTGCCAGCAGCTCTCCCCCCAGACTAGAGCAGTTCTTC. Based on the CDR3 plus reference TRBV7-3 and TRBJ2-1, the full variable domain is GAGVSQTPSNKVTEKGKYVELRCDPISGHTALYWYRQSLGQGPEFLIYFQGTGAADDSGLPNDRFFAVRPEGSVSTLKIQRTERGDSAVYLCASSSPPRLEQFFGPGTRLTVL.